What follows is one T cell receptor (beta chain) and its context. This clonotype was counted at least ten times. No cognate antigen has been identified for it. Base qualities were left out, and no much larger clone turns up one base away. The data belong to a study of T cell repertoires in cytomegalovirus infection (dated by TCRdb to about 2019). Some background on the complete study: Donor HLA type was relevant to the analysis, because carriage of CMV infection together with the matching HLA type was indicated by public TCR beta signatures. Summary of the overall study and its limitations: In both this cohort and an independent cohort of several hundred donors, the cumulative frequency of public TCR beta family members distinguished carriers of CMV infection plus the relevant HLA type. In the ex vivo response, HLA-C-restricted CMV-specific TCR beta clonotypes were dominant, and in two of eight donors the single most frequent clonotype came from this HLA-C-restricted group.

The sequencer listed for this sample is Illumina HiSeq 1500. TCRdb reran the public reads through fastp at Q25 and MiXCR, keeping productive beta chains. Every entry covers one CDR3 protein and lists the most common genes and DNA from its rows. The sample table holds under 200,000 distinct CDR3 sequences, of which 8% to 10% were seen once. The ten largest account for approximately 4.2% of the sample. For CDR1 and CDR2, the germline V gene lists SNHLY and FYNNEI. The CDR3, cysteine through phenylalanine, is 12 amino acids long. Only the CDR3 portion is preserved as DNA: 36 bases, with reading frame beginning at the first base. Trimming takes 3 bases from V and 5 bases from J, and the germline ends sit 7 bases apart.

The clonotype was recovered from a human donor in good health (CMV status not recorded). Some clones in this sample may be carry-over from other donors' samples. The sequence is built from TRBV2 and TRBJ2-5, and perhaps TRBD2 as D gene, on 6 matching bases. Material for sequencing was PBMCs. CDR3 reads: CASSDLAETQYF. The sequenced DNA: TGTGCCAGCAGTGACCTAGCGGAGACCCAGTACTTC.